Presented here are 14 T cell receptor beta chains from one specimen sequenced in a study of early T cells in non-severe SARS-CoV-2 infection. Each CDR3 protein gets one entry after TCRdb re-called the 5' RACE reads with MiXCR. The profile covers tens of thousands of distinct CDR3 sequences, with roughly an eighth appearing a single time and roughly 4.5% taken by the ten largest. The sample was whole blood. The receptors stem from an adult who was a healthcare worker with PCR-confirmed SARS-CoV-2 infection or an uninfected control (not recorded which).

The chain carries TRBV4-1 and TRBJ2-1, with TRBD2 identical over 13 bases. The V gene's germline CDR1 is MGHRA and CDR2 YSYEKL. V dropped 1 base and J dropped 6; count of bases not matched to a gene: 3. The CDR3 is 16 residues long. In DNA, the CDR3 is TGCGCCAGCAGCCAAGCGGGACTAGCGGGATTCAATGAGCAGTTCTTC. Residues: CASSQAGLAGFNEQFF.

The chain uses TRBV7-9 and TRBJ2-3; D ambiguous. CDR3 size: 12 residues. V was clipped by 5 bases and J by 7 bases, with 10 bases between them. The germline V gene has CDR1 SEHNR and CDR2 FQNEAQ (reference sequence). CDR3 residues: CASSADSYTQYF. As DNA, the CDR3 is TGTGCCAGCAGCGCCGACTCGTATACGCAGTATTTT.

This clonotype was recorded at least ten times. The CDR3 protein is CSARDRGFTNTGELFF. As DNA, the CDR3 is TGCAGTGCTAGAGATCGCGGATTCACGAACACCGGGGAGCTGTTTTTT. The V call is TRBV20-1, the J call TRBJ2-2; D uncertain. Germline V CDR1 and CDR2: DFQATT, SNEGSKA (reference sequence). Trimming took 0 bases from V and 0 from J, leaving 11 bases between them. This CDR3 is 16 amino acids long.

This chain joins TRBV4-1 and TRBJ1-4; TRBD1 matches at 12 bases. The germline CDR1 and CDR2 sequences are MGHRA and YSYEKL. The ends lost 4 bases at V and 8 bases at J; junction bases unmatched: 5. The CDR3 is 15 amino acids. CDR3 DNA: TGCGCCAGCAGCCTAATCGGGACAGGGGGCGAAAAACTGTTTTTT. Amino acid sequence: CASSLIGTGGEKLFF.

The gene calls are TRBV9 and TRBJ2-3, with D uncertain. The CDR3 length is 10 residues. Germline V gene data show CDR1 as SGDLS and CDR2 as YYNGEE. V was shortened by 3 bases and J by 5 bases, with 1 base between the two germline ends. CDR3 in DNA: TGTGCCAGCAGCGGAGATACGCAGTATTTT. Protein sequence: CASSGDTQYF.

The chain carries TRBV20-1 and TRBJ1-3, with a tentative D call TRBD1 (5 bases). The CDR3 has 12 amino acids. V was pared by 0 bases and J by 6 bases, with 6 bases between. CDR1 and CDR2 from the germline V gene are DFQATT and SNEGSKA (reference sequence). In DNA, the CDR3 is TGCAGTGCTAGAGAAGGGGAAAACACCATATATTTT. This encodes CSAREGENTIYF.

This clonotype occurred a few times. CDR3 nucleotide sequence: TGTGCCAGCAGTTACTCGCTAGCGAAAAACAATGAGCAGTTCTTC. This sequence encodes CASSYSLAKNNEQFF. The chain recombines TRBV6-5 with TRBJ2-1; the D gene is possibly TRBD2 (6 bases). The V and J ends lost 0 bases and 5 bases respectively, with 11 bases between them. CDR3 size: 15 residues. The V gene's germline CDR1 is MNHEY and CDR2 SVGAGI.

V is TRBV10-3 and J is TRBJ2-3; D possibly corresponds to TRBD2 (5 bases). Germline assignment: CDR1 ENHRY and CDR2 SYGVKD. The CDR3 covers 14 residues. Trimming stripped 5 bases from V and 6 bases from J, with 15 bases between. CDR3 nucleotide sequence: TGTGCCATCAGTTTTGGCACGGGGATTGATACGCAGTATTTT. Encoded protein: CAISFGTGIDTQYF.

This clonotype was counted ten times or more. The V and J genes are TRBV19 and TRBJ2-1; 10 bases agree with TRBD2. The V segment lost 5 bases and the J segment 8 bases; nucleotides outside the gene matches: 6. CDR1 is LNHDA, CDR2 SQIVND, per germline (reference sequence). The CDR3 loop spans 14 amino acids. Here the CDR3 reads CASSPAGGRHEQFF. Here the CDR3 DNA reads TGTGCCAGTAGTCCAGCGGGAGGGCGGCATGAGCAGTTCTTC.

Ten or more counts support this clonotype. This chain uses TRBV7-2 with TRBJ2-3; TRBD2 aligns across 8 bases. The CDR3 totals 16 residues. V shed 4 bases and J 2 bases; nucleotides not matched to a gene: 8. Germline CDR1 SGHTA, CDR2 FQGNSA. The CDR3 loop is CASSSRAGESTDTQYF. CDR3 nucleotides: TGTGCCAGCAGCTCCCGAGCGGGGGAGTCCACAGATACGCAGTATTTT.

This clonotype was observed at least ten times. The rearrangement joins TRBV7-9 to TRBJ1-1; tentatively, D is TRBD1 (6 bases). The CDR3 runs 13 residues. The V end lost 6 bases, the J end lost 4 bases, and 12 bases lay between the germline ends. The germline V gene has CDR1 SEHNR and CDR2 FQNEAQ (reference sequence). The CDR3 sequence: CASSFRGGTEAFF. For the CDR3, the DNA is TGTGCCAGCAGTTTTAGGGGGGGCACTGAAGCTTTCTTT.

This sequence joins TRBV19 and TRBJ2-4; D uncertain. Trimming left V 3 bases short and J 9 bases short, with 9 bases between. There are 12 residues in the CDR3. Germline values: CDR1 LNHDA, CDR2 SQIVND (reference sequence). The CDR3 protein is CASSMNSAIQYF. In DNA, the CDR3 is TGTGCCAGTAGTATGAACTCAGCCATTCAGTACTTC.

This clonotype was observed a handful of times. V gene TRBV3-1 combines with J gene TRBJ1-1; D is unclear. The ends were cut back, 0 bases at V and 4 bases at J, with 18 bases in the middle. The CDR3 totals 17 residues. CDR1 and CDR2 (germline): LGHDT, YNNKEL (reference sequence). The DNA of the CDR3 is TGTGCCAGCAGCCAAGATCCGGGTTTGGGGATGGGCACTGAAGCTTTCTTT. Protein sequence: CASSQDPGLGMGTEAFF.

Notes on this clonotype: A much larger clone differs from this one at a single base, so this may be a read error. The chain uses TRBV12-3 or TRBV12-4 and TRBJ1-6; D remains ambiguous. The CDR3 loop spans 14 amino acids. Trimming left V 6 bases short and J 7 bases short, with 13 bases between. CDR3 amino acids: CASSSSANNSPLHF. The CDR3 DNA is TGTGCCAGCAGCTCTTCAGCAAACAATTCACCCCTCCACTTT.